The entry below gives a single T cell receptor (beta chain) sequence along with its context. Its target is not known. Stem cell-like memory, regulatory, central memory and naive CD4+ cells were sorted via CD45RO/CCR7/CD25/CD127/CD95/CD27. These data come from a study of beta chain features in type 1 diabetes. Study outcomes and limitations: A greater similarity of naive, central memory and Treg TCRB repertoires was seen among patients than among healthy donors. Overrepresentation of cells with high TCR expression could result from cDNA sequencing. Here, the possible influence of HLA type (on TCRB rearrangement) remained unresolved.

The study reverse transcribed the entire isolated RNA, so it sequenced expressed TCRB transcripts. The protocol was immunoSEQ multiplex PCR, while the TCRdb copy is restricted to in-frame clones and leaves out a portion. The repertoire holds 350,000 to 450,000 clones, more than 13% seen once, with 0.019% in the top ten. Germline V lookup: CDR1 SEHNR, CDR2 FQNEAQ (reference sequence). The CDR3 is 18 residues long. With V trimmed by 5 bases and J by 0 bases, 16 bases remained unmatched. This rearrangement joins TRBV7-9 to TRBJ2-7; 7 nucleotides line up with TRBD2. This TCR was sampled from a woman in her late teens or twenties in good health. The sample comprised naive CD4+ T cells from blood. The CDR3 sequence is CASSPLGMGRAGSYEQYF. DNA of the CDR3: TGTGCCAGCAGCCCCCTGGGGATGGGGAGGGCAGGCTCCTACGAGCAGTACTTC.